One and the same sample provided the 18 T cell receptor beta chains below, sequenced in a study of identical twins. TCRdb fed the 5' RACE reads into MiXCR, producing one record per CDR3 protein. The sample holds approximately 500,000 distinct CDR3 sequences; around 15% are singletons and the top ten take less than 0.5%. The same specimen was also included in a second study, on yellow fever vaccine responses in identical twins.

Sequenced input: CD4+ T cells sorted from blood. These receptors were collected from a woman aged 18-29 years in good health.

Here the CDR3 reads CSASGHLEVQPQHF. In DNA, the CDR3 is TGCAGTGCTAGCGGGCACCTGGAGGTTCAGCCCCAGCATTTT. The V call is TRBV20-1, the J call TRBJ1-5; D is undetermined. V shed 3 bases and J shed 6 bases, with 15 bases lying between them. The CDR3 sequence is 14 residues long. CDR1 and CDR2 from the germline V gene are DFQATT and SNEGSKA (reference sequence).

This chain uses TRBV5-1 with TRBJ2-2; TRBD1 matches at 9 bases. This CDR3 has 17 residues. V was pared by 5 bases and J by 5 bases, with 13 bases of the junction left unmatched. Germline V gene lookup returns CDR1 SGHRS and CDR2 YFSETQ. In DNA, the CDR3 is TGCGCCAGCAGACCGCAACAAGGACAGGGGCAGACCGGGGAGCTGTTTTTT. Translating gives CASRPQQGQGQTGELFF.

This clonotype was recorded a few times. This chain connects TRBV3-1 to TRBJ2-1, with D tentatively TRBD1 (5 bases). The CDR3 spans 14 residues. Germline CDR1 reads LGHDT; CDR2 reads YNNKEL (reference sequence). V lost 2 bases and J 4 bases, leaving 9 bases between the germline ends. The DNA for the CDR3 is TGTGCCAGCAGCCAAAGACAGATATACAATGAGCAGTTCTTC. Residues: CASSQRQIYNEQFF.

The chain combines TRBV20-1 with TRBJ2-5; TRBD2 aligns across 7 bases. Germline loops: CDR1 DFQATT, CDR2 SNEGSKA (reference sequence). Germline trimming cut 5 bases from V and 2 bases from J; bases unmatched to any gene: 17. The CDR3 is 17 amino acids. The CDR3 here is CSAGRTRALLGQETQYF. The DNA for the CDR3 is TGCAGTGCTGGACGGACTAGGGCACTCTTGGGTCAAGAGACCCAGTACTTC.

This clonotype has only a few counts. The chain has TRBV20-1 and TRBJ2-1; D is unclear. CDR1 and CDR2 from the germline V gene are DFQATT and SNEGSKA (reference sequence). This CDR3 has 12 amino acids. V was shortened by 5 bases and J by 5 bases, with 10 bases between the two germline ends. The CDR3 loop is CSAPSFNNEQFF. For the CDR3, the DNA is TGCAGTGCTCCCTCATTCAACAATGAGCAGTTCTTC.

This clonotype has a handful of counts. The J gene is TRBJ2-7, the V gene TRBV3-1; D is tentatively TRBD1 or TRBD2 (5 bases each). Germline loops: CDR1 LGHDT, CDR2 YNNKEL (reference sequence). The CDR3 sequence is 15 residues long. V dropped 2 bases and J dropped 6 bases, with 17 bases sitting between them. In DNA form, the CDR3 reads TGTGCCAGCAGCCAATTCCGCGGGCCCAGGGCCGAGCAGTACGTC. Protein sequence: CASSQFRGPRAEQYV.

The chain joins TRBV4-1 to TRBJ2-7, with 9 bases matching TRBD1. The CDR3 loop spans 16 amino acids. CDR1 is MGHRA and CDR2 is YSYEKL in the germline V gene. V shed 10 bases and J 6 bases; nucleotides not matched to a gene: 19. The CDR3 DNA reads as TGCGCCAAATTTACAAAGGGACAGGGTATTACGCGCGAGCAGTACGTC. As protein: CAKFTKGQGITREQYV.

This clonotype was seen a handful of times. The chain recombines TRBV2 with TRBJ2-5; the D is unclear. The germline gives CDR1 SNHLY, CDR2 FYNNEI. The V gene lost 0 bases and the J gene lost 0 bases, with 8 bases spanning the gap. This CDR3 comprises 15 residues. This chain's CDR3 is CASSEAWPDQETQYF. In DNA form, the CDR3 reads TGTGCCAGCAGTGAAGCTTGGCCTGACCAAGAGACCCAGTACTTC.

V is TRBV18 and J is TRBJ1-6; D call uncertain. Germline V gene data show CDR1 as KGHSH and CDR2 as LQKENI. V dropped 4 bases and J dropped 10 bases, with 11 bases sitting between them. The CDR3 covers 13 residues. The CDR3: CASSLSSPSPLHF. The CDR3 DNA reads as TGTGCCAGCTCACTGTCTAGTCCGTCACCCCTCCACTTT.

The chain combines TRBV5-1 with TRBJ2-2; D gene unclear. Germline CDR1 SGHRS, CDR2 YFSETQ. The CDR3 is made up of 14 amino acids. Trimming removed 7 bases at V and 5 bases at J, with 15 bases between. CDR3 region: CASEPERRTGELFF. The CDR3, as DNA: TGCGCCAGCGAGCCAGAGAGAAGGACCGGGGAGCTGTTTTTT.

The chain links TRBV24-1 to TRBJ2-3, with 10 positions matching TRBD1. Trimming at V came to 7 bases and at J to 5 bases, leaving 17 bases not matched to a gene. Germline V gives CDR1 KGHDR, CDR2 SFDVKD. The CDR3 contains 18 residues. CDR3 loop: CATSHGQGGRRWGDTQYF. CDR3 in DNA: TGTGCCACCAGCCACGGACAGGGGGGGAGGCGATGGGGAGATACGCAGTATTTT.

This clonotype was counted between two and nine times. This chain joins TRBV7-9 and TRBJ2-4; D may be TRBD1 or TRBD2 (6 bases each). V shed 5 bases and J shed 7 bases, with 15 bases lying between them. In germline, CDR1 is SEHNR, CDR2 FQNEAQ (reference sequence). This CDR3 has 14 residues. The CDR3 spells CASSPDRRENIQYF. The CDR3 coding sequence is TGTGCCAGCAGCCCAGACAGGAGGGAGAACATTCAGTACTTC.

This clonotype was counted between two and nine times. The chain links TRBV12-5 to TRBJ2-7; 7 bases map to TRBD1. This CDR3 contains 17 residues. Per germline, CDR1 LGHNT and CDR2 FRNRAP. V was pared by 3 bases and J by 0 bases, with 11 bases of the junction left unmatched. CDR3 residues: CASGLLRQGRSSYEQYV. The DNA of the CDR3 is TGTGCTAGTGGTTTACTTCGACAGGGCCGCAGCTCCTACGAGCAGTACGTC.

The chain uses TRBV7-6 and TRBJ1-5; D remains ambiguous. Trimming removed 3 bases from V and 3 bases from J, with 9 bases in between. In germline, CDR1 is SGHVS, CDR2 FNYEAQ. This CDR3 region has 14 residues. The CDR3 loop is CASSFSGVNQPQHF. Here the CDR3 DNA reads TGTGCCAGCAGCTTCTCAGGCGTCAATCAGCCCCAGCATTTT.

The sample holds a few counts of this clonotype. This chain uses TRBV14 with TRBJ2-7; the D call may be TRBD1 or TRBD2 (5 bases each). V lost 6 bases to trimming and J lost 6 bases, with 15 bases between them. CDR1 SGHDN and CDR2 FVKESK come from the germline V gene. The CDR3 covers 13 residues. The chain's CDR3 is CASRWDRATEQYF. In nucleotides, the CDR3 is TGTGCCAGCAGATGGGACCGCGCGACCGAGCAGTACTTC.

V and J are TRBV24-1 and TRBJ1-2, with D hard to call. Germline lookup yields CDR1 KGHDR and CDR2 SFDVKD. The CDR3 spans 18 residues. Trimming removed 4 bases at V and 6 bases at J, with 26 bases between. CDR3 residues: CATSESPGLSKIGDGYTF. For the CDR3, the DNA is TGTGCCACCAGTGAGTCGCCCGGACTCTCAAAGATAGGCGATGGCTACACCTTC.

The J gene is TRBJ2-3, the V gene TRBV11-2, with D tentatively TRBD1 (6 bases). Trimming removed 1 base from V and 5 bases from J, with 10 bases in between. Germline V lookup: CDR1 SGHAT, CDR2 FQNNGV. The CDR3 spans 14 residues. This CDR3 is CASSLGGGLDTQYF. The DNA for the CDR3 is TGTGCCAGCAGCTTAGGAGGGGGATTAGATACGCAGTATTTT.

Ten or more counts support this clonotype. J is TRBJ1-6 and V is TRBV21-1. TRBV21-1 is assigned pseudogene status. The CDR3 totals 15 residues. The CDR3 bases are TGTGCCAGGAATTCAGGTCTCCCCTATAATTCACCCCTCCACTTT. Amino acid sequence: CARNSGLPYNSPLHF.